The following is a T cell receptor (beta chain) sequence with its context. Its cognate antigen is unknown. The sample belongs to a study of cytomegalovirus exposure and HLA in healthy donors. The PCR made use of 60 Vbeta and 13 Jbeta primers. Measured with immunoSEQ multiplex PCR; TCRdb has only the in-frame clones, and not every one. The sample has 100,000 or so clones, about four fifths seen once. The germline V gene encodes CDR1 SGHTA and CDR2 FQGNSA. The CDR3 loop spans 15 amino acids. V dropped 7 bases and J dropped 4; count of bases not matched to a gene: 9. Study-wide findings and caveats: Most TCR sequences proved rare, with some public TCRs found in many donors. Near-uniform donor sequencing depth was presumed by presence/absence analyses.

The chain has TRBV7-2 and TRBJ2-5; 10 bases line up with TRBD2. This clonotype was obtained from a woman aged 40 to 50 in good health and CMV-seronegative. Sequenced material: PBMCs. This chain's CDR3 is CASNEASGGAETQYF. In DNA, the CDR3 is TGTGCCAGCAACGAAGCTAGCGGGGGCGCAGAGACCCAGTACTTC.